This T cell receptor (beta chain) appears in the sequencing data of a study of cytomegalovirus exposure and HLA in healthy donors (dated by TCRdb to about 2017). Notes on the research overall: In an earlier analysis of fewer than 750 of the donors, 250 to 300 Gb of sequence data and 100 million or so unique TCR beta sequences from about 179 million T cells were reported. An early release that covered about 600 HLA-typed donors contained approximately 300 gigabases of sequencing data and about 84 million unique TCR sequences. Of the approximately 400 genotyped donors, 70% to 90% were placed in the genetic ancestry cluster associated with self-reported Caucasian donors. The study aimed to test whether signatures of past pathogen exposure could be identified by cataloging public T cell receptors. The study profiled the T cell repertoires of around 700 subjects by immunosequencing and related them to cytomegalovirus serostatus. A separate validation cohort of roughly 130 different subjects was used in addition to the roughly 700-subject first cohort. High-throughput TCR immunosequencing, statistical association of individual TCRs with disease status, and machine learning were combined to predict cytomegalovirus infection status. To study patterns of TCR occurrence, a later analysis re-analyzed previously published TCR beta repertoires from 666 donors and added high-resolution HLA genotyping. Rather than drawing on any new phenotypic data, the later analysis identified candidate immune exposures from TCR beta sequences and the way those sequences occurred across donors. In an earlier analysis of about 590 of the donors, high-throughput TCR beta sequencing was used to judge whether each TCR beta V gene segment behaved as functional or pseudogenic. Alongside the repertoire data, information on donor age, sex, ethnicity and CMV serostatus was compiled. A later genetic analysis took genome-wide SNP genotypes for about three fifths of the 666 donors and used that subset as a discovery cohort. All discovery cohort repertoires had been generated using a single sequencing platform. HLA typing covered class I and class II loci at four-digit resolution. The number of typed donors differed by locus: about 620-640 for A, B, C, DRB1 and DQB1; about 520 for DQA1; approximately 600 for DPA1; and roughly 490 for DPB1. Five DR-DQ haplotypes were treated as single units for association and clustering because of strong linkage in the cohort. Among some 400 genotyped donors of the cohort, an average of around 240,000 unique TCR beta nucleotide sequences was sequenced per donor, of which approximately 18% were non-productive.

The cohort was made up of about 610 healthy bone marrow donors. Cohort members were all nominally healthy when sampled, although unrecorded immune exposures were likely present. The donor was CMV seropositive and was included in the group of some 290 seropositive cohort members. A peripheral blood sample was provided by each donor, and peripheral blood mononuclear cells were used for TCR beta sequencing. The Qiagen DNeasy Blood Extraction Kit was used to extract genomic DNA from the blood cell samples. Libraries were prepared through the immunoSEQ multiplex PCR assay. For the multiplex PCR, a mixture combining 60 forward primers for TCR Vbeta segments and 13 reverse primers for TCR Jbeta segments was used. A multiplex PCR assay on genomic DNA amplified the CDR3 region of rearranged TCR beta genes. Amplified TCR beta libraries were sequenced as 87-base-pair reads on the Illumina HiSeq System. As for how the authors treated the data: A later analysis tallied 75 million to 95 million unique TCR beta chains across the 600 to 700 repertoires, and some 12 million of those chains were shared by two or more donors. A nearest-neighbor algorithm error-corrected the raw reads and collapsed the reads into unique sequences, merging closely related sequences to remove PCR and sequencing errors. V, D and J gene segments were assigned by aligning CDR3 sequences to IMGT reference sequences. Each retained sequence needed at least a six-nucleotide match to both a V gene segment and a J gene segment. Rearrangements were classified as productive when the CDR3 lacked stop codons and remained in frame with V and J, and all other rearrangements were classified as non-productive. Following IMGT convention, CDR3 was defined as the stretch from the second conserved V-encoded cysteine to the conserved J-encoded phenylalanine. Sequences without an unambiguous match to a single V gene segment were excluded from the earlier analysis of 450 to 650 of the donors. In an earlier analysis of 587 of the donors, V segments were called functional above 56.7% productive rearrangements and were called segregating when the between-donor standard deviation exceeded 5%. A statistical classification framework was developed to diagnose cytomegalovirus status using the catalog of TCR beta chain sequences. In a later analysis, TCR nucleotide sequences were compared against IMGT/GENE-DB human TR gene sequences so that V and J genes could be assigned. The TCRdist pipeline was used in a later analysis to assign CDR3 sequences and most-parsimonious VDJ recombination scenarios. In a later analysis, each TCR beta chain was defined by its CDR3 amino acid sequence together with its V-gene family, and reads without a unique V-gene family were excluded. In a later analysis, some 600 highly shared, low-generation-probability nucleotide sequences were removed to address suspected cross-contamination and a sequencing artifact. In a later analysis, a clonal expansion index was calculated for each public chain from normalized within-repertoire ranks of inferred template counts. A later analysis computed generation probabilities with a VDJ recombination model fitted to out-of-frame rearrangements, and checked the results against IGoR. A later analysis scored TCR-TCR, TCR-HLA and TCR-CMV co-occurrence with hypergeometric tests, applying a repertoire-size bias correction to TCR pairs. To estimate false discovery rates, a later analysis permuted the HLA or CMV assignments 20 times. In a later analysis, co-occurring TCRs were grouped using DBSCAN, with TCRdist sequence similarity added in when clustering inside HLA-allele-positive subsets. Repertoires with fewer than 30,000 or more than 120,000 public chains, plus five repertoires with anomalous nucleotide sharing, were excluded from co-occurrence clustering. This is the immuneACCESS table as TCRdb keeps it, with only in-frame sequences that have V and J called. A part of the clones is gone; compared with another copy, unresolved V genes explain less than half, and the rest is unexplained. D and trimming come from the DNA, and the V and J calls and clone size come from that table. The sample yields over 90,000 clones; 65% to 85% were counted once. The ten biggest clones cover 5.2% of the sample.

Study-wide findings and limitations: Specific HLA alleles were associated with roughly 16,000 TCR beta sequences at a false discovery rate of 0.05 in a later analysis. Compared with equally common non-associated chains, HLA-associated TCR beta chains in a later analysis were more clonally expanded and had lower generation probabilities. A later genetic analysis reported fewer N-insertions in productive TCRs among donors in an Asian-associated ancestry cluster than the roughly 620-donor mean. A further reported finding was that TCR beta sequences accurately predicted the HLA-A and HLA-B alleles for most subjects in the first cohort. Correlated functional status among segregating V segments might be attributable to linkage disequilibrium, but an unknown experimental factor could not be ruled out. It was suggested by the authors that the approach could potentially be generalized to other disease states and immunological phenotypes. A group of highly shared sequence variants was considered likely to be a technical artifact of the sequencing pipeline. In a later analysis, several top co-occurrence clusters were reported to appear linked to parvovirus B19, influenza, CMV and Epstein-Barr virus. The classifier was reported to diagnose cytomegalovirus status with high specificity and sensitivity in both the original cohort and the validation cohort. The presence/absence analyses assumed that sequencing depth was roughly uniform across donors, and that assumption may not be true. Because HLA typing was unavailable for some donors at each locus, only the typed subset was used in association tests. In vitro tests confirmed that a few of the cytomegalovirus-associated TCR beta chains recognize cytomegalovirus antigens. While some public TCRs were present in many individuals, most TCR sequences turned up only very rarely across donors. An association between a missense DCLRE1C variant and V-gene and J-gene trimming of TCR beta chains was found in a later genetic analysis and replicated in an independent cohort. When HLA alleles, especially DR and DQ, strongly co-occurred, attributing TCR associations to individual alleles was difficult. Broadly in line with IMGT annotations, most TCR beta V segments showed up in productive rearrangements about 90% or about 30% of the time in an earlier analysis of a few hundred of the donors. In a later analysis, TCR association rates were found to vary across HLA loci, with the most associated TCRs seen for DRB1 alleles and the fewest for HLA-C alleles. Only TCR beta chains were sequenced in this cohort, and the absence of alpha or paired-chain data limited detectable features. According to a later analysis, most CMV-associated TCR beta chains appeared to be HLA-restricted, and the HLA associations seemed to be driven largely by CMV exposure. Because counts were too low, 15 to 20 rarely observed V segments, including chromosome 9 orphons, were excluded from the earlier analysis of fewer than 650 of the donors. Some IMGT-functional V segments, including TRBV6-2 and TRBV6-3, could not be distinguished by the 87-base-pair reads and were therefore excluded. The study listed 164 TCR beta chains as associated with cytomegalovirus. For the cohort, immune exposure information was limited to CMV serostatus.

Germline trimming amounts to 7 bases on V and 6 bases on J, with 9 as the count of junction bases outside the gene matches. Sequences LNHDA (CDR1) and SQIVND (CDR2) are obtained from the germline V gene (reference sequence). The CDR3 sequence holds 14 residues, the cysteine and phenylalanine included. The retained sequence is limited to the CDR3, 42 bases, with the frame set at the first base. The sample holds a few counts of this clone. It lacks a known antigen. No base quality values were provided; no much bigger clone lies one nucleotide off. The chain links TRBV19 with TRBJ1-1; 9 bases in between match TRBD1. This receptor was obtained from a man in his forties in good health and CMV-seropositive. The material sequenced was PBMCs. CDR3 protein: CASTQQGAGAEAFF. The nucleotide sequence reads as follows: TGTGCCAGTACCCAACAGGGGGCGGGGGCTGAAGCTTTCTTT.